Detailed here is one T cell receptor beta chain. The antigen it binds to is not known. Base qualities were left out, and no much larger clone turns up one base away. Counted from cysteine to phenylalanine, this CDR3 has 14 amino acids. Only the CDR3 DNA stays, 42 bases, in frame from base 1. According to the germline V gene (reference sequence), CDR1 reads SEHNR and CDR2 reads FQNEAQ. Trimming takes 5 bases from V and 0 bases from J, and the germline ends sit 10 bases apart. This entry comes from a study of blood T cell repertoires in COVID-19 (dated by TCRdb to the early 2020s). Study-level background: Collaborator samples came from the United States, Italy and Spain and covered acute and convalescent phases of COVID-19. The material from the prospective study consisted of cDNA or gDNA derived from T cells, B-cell-depleted T cells, or PBMCs. Subjects who had been exposed to COVID-19, were actively infected with it, or had recovered from it provided the deeply sampled blood TCRbeta repertoires that made up the dataset. The repertoires were released in a freely available public database intended as a resource for research on the immune response to SARS-CoV-2. Samples came from the ongoing ImmuneRACE study (first 160 participants) plus 1,254 subjects from 6 global collaborators. The sample metadata nearly always contained a de-identified subject ID, COVID-19 status, age in years and sex. Where available, HLA class I and class II types were obtained from metadata supplied by the sample provider rather than from assay-based typing. Broad study findings and their caveats: The quantity of clinical and demographic metadata differed by source and by participant and was supplied without curation.

TCRbeta CDR3 regions were amplified from genomic DNA by means of the immunoSEQ Assay, a bias-controlled multiplex PCR. In the paper's pipeline: The number of nucleated cells in each sample was estimated by amplification of reference gene primers within the assay. Sequence reads were collapsed and filtered to measure the absolute abundance of every unique TCRbeta CDR3 rearrangement. For each sample, productive Simpson clonality was calculated as the square root of Simpson's diversity index across productive rearrangements. TCRdb stores this immuneACCESS table with in-frame sequences only. Part of the clones is absent; in the studies checked, under half of the shortfall reflects unresolved V genes, and no reason is known for the rest. That table gives V, J and clone size, and the DNA gave D and trimming. The sample yields around 120,000 clones; around 83% were counted once. The ten largest account for under 2.5% of the sample.

Collaborating institutions collected whole blood in K2EDTA tubes following their own protocols. Collaborator samples were shipped for TCRbeta analysis as frozen whole blood, isolated PBMCs, or DNA extracted from either sample type. This TCR derives from a human donor in a cohort sampled during active COVID-19. The sequencing input was peripheral blood. The chain was built from TRBV7-9 and TRBJ1-1, and perhaps TRBD1 as D gene, on 5 matching bases. The nucleotide sequence is TGTGCCAGCAGCGTCAGGGCCGTGAACACTGAAGCTTTCTTT. Its amino acids are CASSVRAVNTEAFF.